This T cell receptor (beta chain) was found in a study of shared clonotypes between healthy human individuals. As for the study in general: Researchers assigned three CD4 naive, three CD4 memory, two CD8 naive and one CD8 memory plate to each donor.

Deep was the level at which the assay was run. Profiled with immunoSEQ multiplex PCR; TCRdb holds only in-frame clones, not every one. The table shows about 2.1 million clones, with around 95% occurring only once. It was CD45RO-negative cells, positively selected for CCR7, that made up naive CD8 cells, with terminally differentiated effector memory CD45RA+ cells excluded. Turning to this clone: No antigen is known for it.

With 0 bases removed from V and 2 bases from J, the gap between germline ends came to 6 bases. The CDR3 has 14 amino acids. Germline V CDR1 and CDR2: MNHEY, SVGAGI. Study findings and constraints: Memory subsets had estimated richness that was generally smaller than that of naive subsets. Even with large depth, rarefaction showed that sorted-subset sequencing was incomplete.

V is TRBV6-5 and J is TRBJ2-3; D call uncertain. Material for sequencing was naive CD8+ T cells from PBMCs. The source of this sequence is a man aged 18 to 30 in good health. Some clones in this sample may be carry-over from other donors' samples. CDR3 nucleotides: TGTGCCAGCAGTTACTCGGCTTTCACAGATACGCAGTATTTT. It translates to CASSYSAFTDTQYF.